The T cell receptor beta chain described here comes from a study of cytomegalovirus exposure and HLA in healthy donors. General study points: An analysis was carried out at a later point. It showed that HLA-associated TCR beta chains were more clonally expanded than equally common non-associated chains. Certain indistinguishable V segments, among them TRBV6-2 and TRBV6-3, were excluded. Prior analysis indicated that the majority of TCR beta V segments exhibited productivity approximately 87% or approximately 30% of the time.

About this clone: What it recognizes is unknown.

Use of 60 Vbeta and 13 Jbeta primers characterized the PCR. The assay was immunoSEQ multiplex PCR, and TCRdb's table has in-frame clones only and misses some. The table lists around 150,000 clones, 70% to 85% of them singletons. V shed 0 bases and J shed 1 base, with 8 bases lying between them. The CDR3 covers 15 residues. CDR1 is SGHRS, CDR2 YFSETQ, per germline. This chain joins TRBV5-1 and TRBJ1-5; a weak D match, TRBD1 (5 bases). Sequencing was performed on PBMCs. This receptor was obtained from a man aged 25 to 40 in good health and CMV-seropositive. The CDR3 loop reads CASSLAPGSNQPQHF. The CDR3 nucleotides are TGCGCCAGCAGCTTGGCCCCAGGGAGCAATCAGCCCCAGCATTTT.